The 19 T cell receptor beta chains listed next were all sequenced from one sample in a study of blood T cell repertoires in COVID-19. The repertoire was sequenced with immunoSEQ multiplex PCR; TCRdb's copy has only in-frame clones and lacks some. The sample shows 30,000 to 40,000 clones, 70% to 90% of them seen only once. Specimen: peripheral blood. Receptor source: a man aged 50-59 years with active COVID-19.

This rearrangement joins TRBV21-1 to TRBJ2-2; the D call of TRBD1 is as the table states it, not checked on the DNA. TRBV21-1 has pseudogene status. The CDR3 extends over 15 amino acids. The CDR3, as DNA: TGTGCCAGCAGCAAAGTGGCTTTCGACACCGGGGAGCTGTTTTTT. Protein product: CASSKVAFDTGELFF.

V usage is TRBV24-1 and J usage is TRBJ2-5; weak D call: TRBD2 (6 bases). This CDR3 has 14 amino acids. CDR1 is KGHDR and CDR2 is SFDVKD in the germline V gene. Trimming took 9 bases from V and 8 from J, leaving 21 bases between them. The CDR3 here is CATGEVGRAGTQYF. The CDR3 coding sequence is TGTGCCACCGGGGAGGTCGGAAGGGCGGGAACCCAGTACTTC.

The genes are TRBV14 and TRBJ1-1; a possible D gene is TRBD1 (5 bases). The germline V gene has CDR1 SGHDN and CDR2 FVKESK. There are 16 residues in the CDR3. Trimming cost V 1 base and J 4 bases, with 16 bases left between them. CDR3 DNA sequence: TGTGCCAGCAGCCAAGTTTCAGGGATTCTGGCCACTGAAGCTTTCTTT. It specifies CASSQVSGILATEAFF.

The chain couples TRBV2 to TRBJ2-2; tentative D call: TRBD1 (7 bases). CDR3 length equals 16 residues. Trimming left V 5 bases short and J 5 bases short, with 18 bases between. CDR1 SNHLY and CDR2 FYNNEI come from the germline V gene. The CDR3 loop is CASSPGGLAPTGELFF. The CDR3 DNA is TGTGCCAGCAGTCCAGGGGGGCTAGCTCCAACCGGGGAGCTGTTTTTT.

V is TRBV16 and J is TRBJ2-3; 7 nucleotides align to TRBD2. The CDR3 sequence is 15 residues long. The V gene's germline CDR1 is KGHSY and CDR2 FQNENV. After removal of 4 bases from V and 4 bases from J, the junction contained 8 bases not matched to a gene. The CDR3 nucleotides read TGTGCCAGCAGCCCCAGTAGCGGGTGGTCAGATACGCAGTATTTT. Residues: CASSPSSGWSDTQYF.

The chain uses TRBV9 and TRBJ2-1; 11 nucleotides agree with TRBD1. This CDR3 contains 18 residues. CDR1 SGDLS and CDR2 YYNGEE come from the germline V gene. V was pared by 5 bases and J by 5 bases, with 15 bases of the junction left unmatched. The CDR3 region has the DNA TGTGCCAGCAGTTTTGGACAGGGGGCGGGATTGGCACACAATGAGCAGTTCTTC. Protein: CASSFGQGAGLAHNEQFF.

The rearrangement links TRBV7-2 to TRBJ1-2; TRBD1 matches at 11 bases. The CDR3 length is 14 residues. V lost 5 bases to trimming and J lost 4 bases; unmatched junction nucleotides: 3. Germline V gene data show CDR1 as SGHTA and CDR2 as FQGNSA. Written as DNA, the CDR3 is TGTGCCAGCAGCGCGGGACAGGGGGGCTATGGCTACACCTTC. This translates into CASSAGQGGYGYTF.

The CDR3 protein is CASSQDSRSPKSDRVEKLFF. The CDR3 nucleotides are TGCGCCAGCAGCCAAGATTCTCGGTCCCCTAAGTCGGACAGGGTTGAAAAACTGTTTTTT. The V gene is TRBV4-1, the J gene TRBJ1-4; 8 nucleotides line up with TRBD1. Germline CDR1 reads MGHRA; CDR2 reads YSYEKL. V shed 0 bases and J 7 bases; nucleotides not matched to a gene: 19. This CDR3 spans 20 amino acids.

V usage is TRBV29-1 and J usage is TRBJ2-1; unclear D gene. The CDR3 runs 10 residues. V dropped 7 bases and J dropped 5 bases, with 6 bases sitting between them. Germline loops: CDR1 SQVTM, CDR2 ANQGSEA. CDR3 amino acids: CSAPDNEQFF. CDR3 bases: TGCAGCGCCCCCGACAATGAGCAGTTCTTC.

The chain joins TRBV6-5 to TRBJ1-2; 7 positions match TRBD1. CDR1 is MNHEY, CDR2 SVGAGI, per germline. The CDR3 totals 15 residues. The J segment lost 7 bases and the V segment lost 0 bases, leaving 8 bases of the junction unmatched. This CDR3 reads CASSYSGRGVGGYTF. For the CDR3, the DNA is TGTGCCAGCAGTTACTCGGGCAGGGGGGTTGGTGGCTACACCTTC.

J is TRBJ2-1 and V is TRBV5-1; tentative D call: TRBD2 (5 bases). Germline loops: CDR1 SGHRS, CDR2 YFSETQ. V was cut by 5 bases and J by 7 bases, with 13 bases left in between. The CDR3 contains 13 residues. The CDR3 protein is CASRETAGNEQFF. For the CDR3, the DNA is TGCGCCAGCAGGGAGACCGCGGGTAATGAGCAGTTCTTC.

This clone has more than one count but fewer than ten. The chain joins TRBV6-5 to TRBJ1-5; D remains ambiguous. V dropped 6 bases and J dropped 4 bases, with 10 bases sitting between them. Germline CDR1 and CDR2: MNHEY and SVGAGI. The CDR3 contains 13 residues. CDR3 nucleotide sequence: TGTGCCAGCAGCCCGACACCGAATCAGCCCCAGCATTTT. Translated: CASSPTPNQPQHF.

The rearrangement uses TRBV19 and TRBJ1-2, with a weak D call TRBD1 (5 bases). Trimming took off 4 bases at V and 3 bases at J, with 18 bases between the two ends. Germline lookup yields CDR1 LNHDA and CDR2 SQIVND (reference sequence). The CDR3 covers 16 residues. The CDR3 DNA reads TGTGCCAGTAGTACCCGGGGCGCGGGGGTTGACTATGGCTACACCTTC. Its protein is CASSTRGAGVDYGYTF.

The chain joins TRBV11-2 to TRBJ2-5; D is perhaps TRBD1 (7 bases). Germline lookup yields CDR1 SGHAT and CDR2 FQNNGV. The V gene lost 4 bases and the J gene lost 4 bases, with 19 bases spanning the gap. The CDR3 loop spans 16 amino acids. The CDR3 bases are TGTGCCAGCAGCTCCCTAGGACAGGCCGGGGGAGAGACCCAGTACTTC. Translation gives CASSSLGQAGGETQYF.

The CDR3: CATSSPGREEAGGLTDTQYF. The CDR3 coding sequence is TGTGCCACCAGCAGTCCCGGACGAGAAGAAGCGGGGGGTCTCACAGATACGCAGTATTTT. The rearrangement joins TRBV15 to TRBJ2-3; 9 bases align to TRBD2. Losses at the gene ends were 3 bases for V and 2 bases for J; bases not matched to a gene: 18. CDR1 is LNHNV, CDR2 YYDKDF, per germline (reference sequence). The CDR3 is 20 amino acids.

The chain couples TRBV21-1 to TRBJ2-2; TRBD1 is the table's D call and was not checked against the DNA. TRBV21-1 is a pseudogene locus. The CDR3 covers 13 residues. CDR3 coding DNA: TGTGCCAGCAGGTACAGATCGCAGGGGGAGCTGTTTTTT. Encoded protein: CASRYRSQGELFF.

The chain uses TRBV6-5 and TRBJ2-7; D might be TRBD1 (6 bases). V was shortened by 6 bases and J by 0 bases, with 12 bases between the two germline ends. This CDR3 region has 14 residues. Germline loops: CDR1 MNHEY, CDR2 SVGAGI. The CDR3 bases are TGTGCCAGCAGCCTCCCGACAGGCTCCTACGAGCAGTACTTC. As protein: CASSLPTGSYEQYF.

The V gene is TRBV5-1, the J gene TRBJ1-1; D might be TRBD1 (5 bases). Between the trimmed V and J ends, which lost 0 bases and 5 bases, there was a span of 14 bases. CDR3 length: 15 amino acids. Germline V gives CDR1 SGHRS, CDR2 YFSETQ. The CDR3 DNA is TGCGCCAGCAGCTTGGATTATGTGGGGGGGACTGAAGCTTTCTTT. Protein: CASSLDYVGGTEAFF.

The chain combines TRBV25-1 with TRBJ1-1, with D tentatively TRBD1 (6 bases). V lost 0 bases and J 6 bases, leaving 11 bases between the germline ends. CDR1 MGHDK and CDR2 SYGVNS come from the germline V gene. The CDR3 runs 14 residues. For the CDR3, the DNA is TGTGCCAGCAGTGAATACGCCTCAGGGGCTGAAGCTTTCTTT. It encodes CASSEYASGAEAFF.